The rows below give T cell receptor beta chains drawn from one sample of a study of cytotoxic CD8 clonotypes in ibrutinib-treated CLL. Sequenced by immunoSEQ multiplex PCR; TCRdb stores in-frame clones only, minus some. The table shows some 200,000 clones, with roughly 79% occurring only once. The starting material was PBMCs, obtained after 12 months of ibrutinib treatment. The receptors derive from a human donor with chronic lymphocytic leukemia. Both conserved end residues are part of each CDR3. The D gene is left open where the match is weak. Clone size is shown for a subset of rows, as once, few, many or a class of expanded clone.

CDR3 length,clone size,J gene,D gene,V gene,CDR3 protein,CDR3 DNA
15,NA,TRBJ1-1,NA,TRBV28,CASRRVDRFPPEAFF,TGTGCCAGCAGGCGGGTGGACCGGTTCCCCCCTGAAGCTTTCTTT
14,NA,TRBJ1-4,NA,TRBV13,CASSLGRRGEKLFF,TGTGCCAGCAGCTTAGGCCGTCGGGGGGAAAAACTGTTTTTT
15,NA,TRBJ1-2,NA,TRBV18,CASSPTGVANYGYTF,TGTGCCAGCTCACCTACGGGGGTTGCTAACTATGGCTACACCTTC
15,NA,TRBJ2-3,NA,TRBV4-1,CASSHHRDFTDTQYF,TGCGCCAGCAGCCACCACAGGGATTTCACAGATACGCAGTATTTT
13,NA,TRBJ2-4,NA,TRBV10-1,CASSGVLKNIQYF,TGCGCCAGCAGTGGGGTCTTAAAAAACATTCAGTACTTC
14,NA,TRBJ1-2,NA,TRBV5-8,CASRVGQPPGGYTF,TGTGCCAGCCGTGTCGGGCAACCTCCGGGGGGCTACACCTTC
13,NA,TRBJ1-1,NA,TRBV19,CASSTGGMTEAFF,TGTGCCAGTAGTACCGGGGGGATGACTGAAGCTTTCTTT
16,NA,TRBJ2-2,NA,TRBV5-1,CASSRTGSDFPGELFF,TGCGCCAGCAGCCGTACAGGTTCAGATTTCCCCGGGGAGCTGTTTTTT
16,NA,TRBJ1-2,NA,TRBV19,CASSKPAAGAAYGYTF,TGTGCCAGTAGTAAGCCGGCGGCAGGGGCGGCCTATGGCTACACCTTC
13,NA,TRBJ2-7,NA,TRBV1,CTSSQSGTSEQYF,TGCACCAGCAGCCAATCAGGGACCTCCGAGCAGTACTTC
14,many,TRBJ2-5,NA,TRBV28,CASSLTSNQETQYF,TGTGCCAGCAGCCTAACTAGTAACCAAGAGACCCAGTACTTC
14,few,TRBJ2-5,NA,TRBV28,CASSLPGRGETQYF,TGTGCCAGCAGTTTACCCGGGAGAGGGGAGACCCAGTACTTC
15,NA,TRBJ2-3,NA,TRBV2,CASSEAQSSTDTQYF,TGTGCCAGCAGTGAAGCGCAGTCTAGCACAGATACGCAGTATTTT
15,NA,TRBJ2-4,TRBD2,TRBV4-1,CASSHVAGGPDIQYF,TGCGCCAGCAGCCACGTAGCGGGGGGGCCGGACATTCAGTACTTC
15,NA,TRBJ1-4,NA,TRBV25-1,CASSAMAWANEKLFF,TGTGCCAGCAGTGCCATGGCTTGGGCTAATGAAAAACTGTTTTTT
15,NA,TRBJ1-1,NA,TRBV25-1,CASSTSGAANTEAFF,TGTGCCAGCAGTACTTCAGGGGCCGCGAACACTGAAGCTTTCTTT
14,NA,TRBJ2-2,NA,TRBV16,CASSQFTYTGELFF,TGTGCCAGCAGCCAGTTCACTTACACCGGGGAGCTGTTTTTT
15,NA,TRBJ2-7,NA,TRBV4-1,CASSQDRWRGYEQYF,TGCGCCAGCAGCCAAGATAGGTGGAGGGGGTACGAGCAGTACTTC
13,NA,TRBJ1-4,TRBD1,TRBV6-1,CAGRGTGEEKLFF,TGTGCCGGGAGGGGGACAGGCGAGGAAAAACTGTTTTTT
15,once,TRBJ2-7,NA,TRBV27,CASSLTRTATYEQYF,TGTGCCAGCAGTTTGACAAGGACAGCAACCTACGAGCAGTACTTC
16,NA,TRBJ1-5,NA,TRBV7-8,CASSLGPGTLNQPQHF,TGTGCCAGCAGCTTAGGACCCGGGACACTTAATCAGCCCCAGCATTTT
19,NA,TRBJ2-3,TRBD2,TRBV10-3,CAISDFPPGLAGNADTQYF,TGTGCCATCAGTGATTTCCCCCCGGGACTAGCGGGAAATGCAGATACGCAGTATTTT
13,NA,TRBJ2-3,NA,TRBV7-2,CASSSDSTDTQYF,TGTGCCAGCAGCTCCGACAGCACAGATACGCAGTATTTT
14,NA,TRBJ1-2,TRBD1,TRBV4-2,CASSTRQGPYGYTF,TGTGCCAGCAGCACCCGACAGGGTCCCTATGGCTACACCTTC
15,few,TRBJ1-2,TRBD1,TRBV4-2,CASSQGSRQGNGYTF,TGTGCCAGCAGCCAAGGCAGCCGACAGGGGAATGGCTACACCTTC
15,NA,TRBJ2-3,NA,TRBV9,CASSVIGRRTDTQYF,TGTGCCAGCAGCGTAATCGGGAGACGCACAGATACGCAGTATTTT
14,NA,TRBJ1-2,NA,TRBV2,CASTGGGGGYGYTF,TGTGCCAGCACCGGGGGTGGAGGGGGCTATGGCTACACCTTC
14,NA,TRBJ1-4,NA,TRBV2,CASSVSAFYEKLFF,TGTGCCAGCAGTGTGTCAGCCTTTTACGAAAAACTGTTTTTT
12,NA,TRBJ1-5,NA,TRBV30,CAWAAGYQPQHF,TGTGCCTGGGCGGCAGGGTATCAGCCCCAGCATTTT
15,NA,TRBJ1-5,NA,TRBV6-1,CASRVGLYSNQPQHF,TGTGCCAGCAGAGTCGGGCTCTATAGCAATCAGCCCCAGCATTTT
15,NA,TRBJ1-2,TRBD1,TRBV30,CAWSQGEKGDYGYTF,TGTGCCTGGAGTCAGGGGGAGAAGGGCGACTATGGCTACACCTTC
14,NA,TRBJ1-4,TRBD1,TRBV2,CASIPGTVLEKLFF,TGTGCCAGCATTCCCGGGACAGTTCTTGAAAAACTGTTTTTT
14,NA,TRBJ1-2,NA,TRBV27,CASWSRGAGNGYTF,TGTGCCAGCTGGTCTAGGGGGGCTGGCAATGGCTACACCTTC
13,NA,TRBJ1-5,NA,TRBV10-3,CAISDRVTQPQHF,TGTGCCATCAGTGACAGGGTCACGCAGCCCCAGCATTTT
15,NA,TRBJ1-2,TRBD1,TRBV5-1,CASSFDRGGFDGYTF,TGCGCCAGCAGCTTCGACAGGGGGGGCTTTGATGGCTACACCTTC
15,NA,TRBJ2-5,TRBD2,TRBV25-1,CASSKRGDRQETQYF,TGTGCCAGCAGTAAGCGGGGGGACCGACAAGAGACCCAGTACTTC
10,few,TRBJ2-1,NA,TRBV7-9,CASSFNEQFF,TGTGCCAGCAGCTTCAATGAGCAGTTCTTC
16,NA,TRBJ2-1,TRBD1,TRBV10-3,CAISDWTGSAYNEQFF,TGTGCCATCAGTGATTGGACAGGGAGCGCCTACAATGAGCAGTTCTTC
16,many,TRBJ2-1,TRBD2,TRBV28,CASSLPSGRGLGEQFF,TGTGCCAGCAGTTTACCTAGCGGGAGGGGTCTGGGTGAGCAGTTCTTC
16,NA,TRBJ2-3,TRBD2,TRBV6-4,CASSAQTSGQTDTQYF,TGTGCCAGCAGTGCCCAGACTAGCGGACAAACAGATACGCAGTATTTT
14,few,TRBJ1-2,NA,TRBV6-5,CATRGGGTTYGYTF,TGTGCCACCCGGGGTGGCGGGACTACCTATGGCTACACCTTC
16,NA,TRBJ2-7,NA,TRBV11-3,CASSLGAPGLSGEQYF,TGTGCCAGCAGCTTGGGGGCCCCGGGTCTTTCTGGGGAGCAGTACTTC
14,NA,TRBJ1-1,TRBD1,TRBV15,CATSRLTGNAEAFF,TGTGCCACCAGCAGACTGACAGGGAACGCTGAAGCTTTCTTT
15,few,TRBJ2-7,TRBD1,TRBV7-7,CASSLGQGPTYEQYF,TGTGCTAGCAGCTTAGGACAGGGCCCTACCTACGAGCAGTACTTC
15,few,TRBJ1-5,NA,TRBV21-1,CASSKFRGGNQPQHF,TGTGCCAGCAGCAAATTTCGGGGTGGCAATCAGCCCCAGCATTTT
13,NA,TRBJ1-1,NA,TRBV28,CASRSPGTPEAFF,TGTGCCAGCAGATCCCCAGGGACCCCTGAAGCTTTCTTT
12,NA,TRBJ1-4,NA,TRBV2,CASRDGQEKLFF,TGTGCCAGCAGGGATGGGCAGGAAAAACTGTTTTTT
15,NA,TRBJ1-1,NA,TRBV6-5,CASSVGGTMNTEAFF,TGTGCCAGCAGTGTGGGGGGAACTATGAACACTGAAGCTTTCTTT
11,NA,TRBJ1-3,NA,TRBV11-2,CASSFPDRPYF,TGTGCCAGCAGCTTCCCCGACAGACCATATTTT
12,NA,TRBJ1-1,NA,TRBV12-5,CASASPGQVAFF,TGTGCTAGTGCCTCACCGGGGCAGGTGGCTTTCTTT
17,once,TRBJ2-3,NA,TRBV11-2,CASSLAPGRREADTQYF,TGTGCCAGCAGCTTAGCGCCTGGACGGAGGGAGGCAGATACGCAGTATTTT
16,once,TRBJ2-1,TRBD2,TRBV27,CASSPKWTGGYNEQFF,TGTGCCAGCAGTCCCAAGTGGACGGGAGGCTACAATGAGCAGTTCTTC
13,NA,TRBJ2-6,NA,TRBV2,CASKDLGANVLTF,TGTGCCAGCAAGGACTTGGGGGCCAACGTCCTGACTTTC
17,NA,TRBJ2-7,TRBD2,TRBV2,CASSGRQLIIADYEQYF,TGTGCCAGTTCCGGGAGGCAATTGATAATCGCGGACTACGAGCAGTACTTC
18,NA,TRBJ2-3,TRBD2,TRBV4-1,CASSQGRWTSGSTDTQYF,TGCGCCAGCAGCCAAGGCCGGTGGACTAGCGGTAGCACAGATACGCAGTATTTT